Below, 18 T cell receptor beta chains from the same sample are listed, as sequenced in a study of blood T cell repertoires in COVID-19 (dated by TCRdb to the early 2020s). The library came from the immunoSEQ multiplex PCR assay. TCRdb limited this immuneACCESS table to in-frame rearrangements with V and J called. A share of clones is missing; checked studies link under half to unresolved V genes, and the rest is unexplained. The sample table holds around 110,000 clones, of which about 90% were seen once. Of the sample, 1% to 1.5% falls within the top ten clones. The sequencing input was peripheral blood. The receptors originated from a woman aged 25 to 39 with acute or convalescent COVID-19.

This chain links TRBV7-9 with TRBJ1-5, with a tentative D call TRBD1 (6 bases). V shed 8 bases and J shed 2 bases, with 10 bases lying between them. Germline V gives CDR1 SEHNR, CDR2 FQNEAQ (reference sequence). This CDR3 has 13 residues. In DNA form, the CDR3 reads TGTGCCAGCTCGACAGGCGGCAATCAGCCCCAGCATTTT. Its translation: CASSTGGNQPQHF. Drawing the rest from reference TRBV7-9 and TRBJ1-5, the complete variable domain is DTGVSQNPRHKITKRGQNVTFRCDPISEHNRLYWYRQTLGQGPEFLTYFQNEAQLEKSRLLSDRFSAERPKGSFSTLEIQRTEQGDSAMYLCASSTGGNQPQHFGDGTRLSIL.

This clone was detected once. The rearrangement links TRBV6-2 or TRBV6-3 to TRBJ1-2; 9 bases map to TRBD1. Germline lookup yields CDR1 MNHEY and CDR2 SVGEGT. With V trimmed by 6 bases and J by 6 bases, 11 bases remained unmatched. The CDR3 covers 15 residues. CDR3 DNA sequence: TGTGCCAGCAGCCCGTCGACAGGGGGTCTGGATGGCTACACCTTC. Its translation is CASSPSTGGLDGYTF.

CDR3 bases: TGTGCCAGCAGCTTGGGACTAGCGGGAGGGTACGATGAGCAGTTCTTC. It yields the protein CASSLGLAGGYDEQFF. V usage is TRBV5-8 and J usage is TRBJ2-1; 14 bases align to TRBD2. From germline, CDR1 is SGHTS and CDR2 YDEGEE. After removal of 0 bases from V and 8 bases from J, the junction contained 4 bases not matched to a gene. This CDR3 comprises 16 residues.

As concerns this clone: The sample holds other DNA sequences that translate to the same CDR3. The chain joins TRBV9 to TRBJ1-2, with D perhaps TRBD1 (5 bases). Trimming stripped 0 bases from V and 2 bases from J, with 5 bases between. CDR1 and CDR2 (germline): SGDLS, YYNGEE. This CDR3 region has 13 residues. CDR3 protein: CASSVDRNYGYTF. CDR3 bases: TGTGCCAGCAGCGTAGACAGGAACTATGGCTACACCTTC.

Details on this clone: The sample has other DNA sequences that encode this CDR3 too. The CDR3 region is CASSYRGSTEAFF. The CDR3 coding sequence is TGTGCCAGCAGTTACCGAGGGTCCACTGAAGCTTTCTTT. The chain couples TRBV6-2 or TRBV6-3 to TRBJ1-1; D is uncertain. The CDR3 is 13 amino acids. CDR1 is MNHEY and CDR2 is SVGEGT in the germline V gene. V was trimmed by 2 bases and J by 4 bases, leaving 8 bases between them.

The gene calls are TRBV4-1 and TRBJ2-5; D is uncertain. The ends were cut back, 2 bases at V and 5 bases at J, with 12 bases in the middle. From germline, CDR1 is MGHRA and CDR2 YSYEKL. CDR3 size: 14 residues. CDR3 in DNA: TGCGCCAGCAGCCAATTCTTCCCCTCGGAGACCCAGTACTTC. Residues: CASSQFFPSETQYF.

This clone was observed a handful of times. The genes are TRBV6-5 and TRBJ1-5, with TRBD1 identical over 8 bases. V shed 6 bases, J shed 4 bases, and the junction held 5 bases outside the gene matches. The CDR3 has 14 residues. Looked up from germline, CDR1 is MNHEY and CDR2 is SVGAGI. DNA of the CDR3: TGTGCCAGCAGACGGACAGGGAGGAATCAGCCCCAGCATTTT. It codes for CASRRTGRNQPQHF.

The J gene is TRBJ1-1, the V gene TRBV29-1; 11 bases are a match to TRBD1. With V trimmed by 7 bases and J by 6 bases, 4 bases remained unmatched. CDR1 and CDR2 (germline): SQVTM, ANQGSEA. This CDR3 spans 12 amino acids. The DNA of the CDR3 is TGCAGCGGTGGGACAGGGGGACCTGAAGCTTTCTTT. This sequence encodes CSGGTGGPEAFF.

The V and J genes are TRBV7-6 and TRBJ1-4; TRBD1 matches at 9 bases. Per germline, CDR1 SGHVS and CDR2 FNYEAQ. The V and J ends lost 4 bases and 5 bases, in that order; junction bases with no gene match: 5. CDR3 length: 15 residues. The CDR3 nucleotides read TGTGCCAGCAGCTCTCGACAGGGGGGGAATGAAAAACTGTTTTTT. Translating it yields CASSSRQGGNEKLFF.

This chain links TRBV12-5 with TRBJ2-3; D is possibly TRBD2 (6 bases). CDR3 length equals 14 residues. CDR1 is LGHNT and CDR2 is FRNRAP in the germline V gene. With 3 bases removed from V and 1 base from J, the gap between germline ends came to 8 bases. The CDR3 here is CASGFAGRTDTQYF. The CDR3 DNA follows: TGTGCTAGTGGTTTTGCGGGGCGCACAGATACGCAGTATTTT. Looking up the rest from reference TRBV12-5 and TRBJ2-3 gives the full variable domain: DARVTQTPRHKVTEMGQEVTMRCQPILGHNTVFWYRQTMMQGLELLAYFRNRAPLDDSGMPKDRFSAEMPDATLATLKIQPSEPRDSAVYFCASGFAGRTDTQYFGPGTRLTVL.

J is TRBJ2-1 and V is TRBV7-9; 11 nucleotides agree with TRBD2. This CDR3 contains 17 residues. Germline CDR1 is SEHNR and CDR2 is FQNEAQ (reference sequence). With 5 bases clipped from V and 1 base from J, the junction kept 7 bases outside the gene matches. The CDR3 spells CASSDRLAGRSYNEQFF. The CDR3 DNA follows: TGTGCCAGCAGCGATCGACTAGCGGGAAGGTCCTACAATGAGCAGTTCTTC. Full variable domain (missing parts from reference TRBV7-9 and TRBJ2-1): DTGVSQNPRHKITKRGQNVTFRCDPISEHNRLYWYRQTLGQGPEFLTYFQNEAQLEKSRLLSDRFSAERPKGSFSTLEIQRTEQGDSAMYLCASSDRLAGRSYNEQFFGPGTRLTVL.

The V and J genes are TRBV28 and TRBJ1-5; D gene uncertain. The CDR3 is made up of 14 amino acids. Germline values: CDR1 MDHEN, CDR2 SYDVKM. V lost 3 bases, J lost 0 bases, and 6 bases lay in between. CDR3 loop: CASSFAGSNQPQHF. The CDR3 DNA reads TGTGCCAGCAGTTTCGCAGGTAGCAATCAGCCCCAGCATTTT.

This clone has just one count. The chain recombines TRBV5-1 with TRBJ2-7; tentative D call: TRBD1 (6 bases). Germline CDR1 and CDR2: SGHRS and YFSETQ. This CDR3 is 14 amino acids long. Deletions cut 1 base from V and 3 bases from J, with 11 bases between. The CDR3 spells CASSLFGQNYEQYF. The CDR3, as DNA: TGCGCCAGCAGCTTGTTCGGACAGAACTACGAGCAGTACTTC. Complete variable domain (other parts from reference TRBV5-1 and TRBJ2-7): KAGVTQTPRYLIKTRGQQVTLSCSPISGHRSVSWYQQTPGQGLQFLFEYFSETQRNKGNFPGRFSGRQFSNSRSEMNVSTLELGDSALYLCASSLFGQNYEQYFGPGTRLTVT.

CDR3 bases: TGTGCCAGCAGCTTAGACCGGACTAGCGGGGGGGCCTACGAGCAGTACTTC. Residues: CASSLDRTSGGAYEQYF. This sequence joins TRBV11-2 and TRBJ2-7, with 15 bases matching TRBD2. CDR1 is SGHAT, CDR2 FQNNGV, per germline. V lost 0 bases to trimming and J lost 2 bases; unmatched junction nucleotides: 2. CDR3 size: 17 residues. The full variable domain, in which reference TRBV11-2 and TRBJ2-7 provide the parts outside the CDR3, is EAGVAQSPRYKIIEKRQSVAFWCNPISGHATLYWYQQILGQGPKLLIQFQNNGVVDDSQLPKDRFSAERLKGVDSTLKIQPAKLEDSAVYLCASSLDRTSGGAYEQYFGPGTRLTVT.

The DNA of the CDR3 is TGTGCCAGCAGTTTCGGACTAGCCTCCTACAATGAGCAGTTCTTC. This translates into CASSFGLASYNEQFF. The V and J genes are TRBV27 and TRBJ2-1; 8 bases are a match to TRBD2. J gave up 0 bases and V 3 bases, and 1 base lay outside the gene matches. CDR3 length: 15 amino acids. The germline CDR1 and CDR2 sequences are MNHEY and SMNVEV (reference sequence).

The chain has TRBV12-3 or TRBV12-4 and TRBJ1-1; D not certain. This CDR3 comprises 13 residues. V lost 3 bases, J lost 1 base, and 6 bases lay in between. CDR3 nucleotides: TGTGCCAGCAGTTTGGCTGGGAACACTGAAGCTTTCTTT. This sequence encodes CASSLAGNTEAFF.

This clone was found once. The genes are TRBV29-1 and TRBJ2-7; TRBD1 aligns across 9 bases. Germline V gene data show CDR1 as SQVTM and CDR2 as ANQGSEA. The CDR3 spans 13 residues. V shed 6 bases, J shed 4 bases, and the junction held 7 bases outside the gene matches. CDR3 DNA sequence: TGCAGCGTCGGGACAGGGAGACTATACGAGCAGTACTTC. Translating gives CSVGTGRLYEQYF.

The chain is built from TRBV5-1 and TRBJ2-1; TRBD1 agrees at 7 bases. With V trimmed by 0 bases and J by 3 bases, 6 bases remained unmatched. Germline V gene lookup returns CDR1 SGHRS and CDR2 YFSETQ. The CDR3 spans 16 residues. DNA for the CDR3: TGCGCCAGCAGCTTGGCCCCGGGACAGCTCTACAATGAGCAGTTCTTC. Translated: CASSLAPGQLYNEQFF.